The clone carrying this T cell receptor beta chain showed up many times. The antigen is not known. In TCRdb, the RT-PCR reads were re-called with MiXCR into one record per CDR3 protein. The repertoire includes 500,000 to 550,000 distinct CDR3 sequences, 7.5% to 8.5% of them detected once, and 10% to 15% sits in the top ten. The sample is drawn from a study of response to subunit inactivated influenza vaccine. Study results and limitations: Each seasonal influenza vaccination recruits few new T cells, the authors suggested.

The CDR3 is 12 amino acids. V was trimmed by 2 bases and J by 6 bases, leaving 8 bases between them. Looked up from germline, CDR1 is SNHLY and CDR2 is FYNNEI. The V gene is TRBV2, the J gene TRBJ2-7, with D unclear. The sequencing used PBMCs from blood, collected around 2 years after vaccination. This TCR was recovered from a man between 50 and 75 years old who received an inactivated influenza vaccine. The CDR3 protein is CASSEPKGEQYF. CDR3 sequence (DNA): TGTGCCAGCAGTGAACCTAAAGGCGAGCAGTACTTC.